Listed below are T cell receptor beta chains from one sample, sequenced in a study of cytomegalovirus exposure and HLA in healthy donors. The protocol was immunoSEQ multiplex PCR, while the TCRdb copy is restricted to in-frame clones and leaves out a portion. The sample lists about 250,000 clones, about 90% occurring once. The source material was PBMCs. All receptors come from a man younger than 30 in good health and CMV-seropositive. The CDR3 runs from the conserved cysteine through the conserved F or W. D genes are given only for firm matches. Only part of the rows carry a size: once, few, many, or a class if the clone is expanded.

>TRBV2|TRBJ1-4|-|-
TGTGCCAGCACCGAAGTCGGGGGAGGGGGGGCAAAACTGTTTTTT
CASTEVGGGGAKLFF
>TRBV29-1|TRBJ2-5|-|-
TGCAGCGTTGATGCCTCAGGGGTCCAAGAGACCCAGTACTTC
CSVDASGVQETQYF
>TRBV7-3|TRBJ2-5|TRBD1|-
TGTGCCAGCAGCTCCGGGACAGCGGAGACCCAGTACTTC
CASSSGTAETQYF
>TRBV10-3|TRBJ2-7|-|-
TGTGCCATCAGTCTTAGCTCCTACGAGCAGTACTTC
CAISLSSYEQYF
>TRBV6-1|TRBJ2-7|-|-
TGTGCCAGCAGTGAAGGGGGATCGCTGTACTTC
CASSEGGSLYF
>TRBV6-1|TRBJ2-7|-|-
TGTGCCAGCAGTGAAGTGTGGGGGGATGTTAACGGGGAATTATTC
CASSEVWGDVNGELF
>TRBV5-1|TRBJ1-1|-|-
TGCGCCAGCAGTACTAACAGAGGGGAGGACACTGAAGCTTTCTTT
CASSTNRGEDTEAFF
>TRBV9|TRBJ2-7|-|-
TGTGCCAGCAGCGTAGGGGGCGGGCCTAGCTCCTACGAGCAGTACTTC
CASSVGGGPSSYEQYF
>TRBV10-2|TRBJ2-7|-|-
TGCGCCAGCAGTGAGCTGACCACCGAGCAGTACTTC
CASSELTTEQYF
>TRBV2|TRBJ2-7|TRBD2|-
TGTGCCAGCAGGCCGGGACTAGCGGGAGTCACCTACGAGCAGTACTTC
CASRPGLAGVTYEQYF
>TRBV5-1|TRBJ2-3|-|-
TGCGCCAGCAGCTTAAGGCTTAGCACAGATACGCAGTATTTT
CASSLRLSTDTQYF
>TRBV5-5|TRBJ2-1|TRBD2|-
TGTGCCAGCAGCTGTCCGGGACTAGTGGGGTGCAATGAGCAGTTCTTC
CASSCPGLVGCNEQFF
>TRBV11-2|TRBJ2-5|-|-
TGTGCCAGCAGCCCTCGGCGGACCGCGAATCTCGAGACCCAGTACTTC
CASSPRRTANLETQYF
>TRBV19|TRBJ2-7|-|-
TGTGCCAGTACGGGACCCCTCTACGAGCAGTACTTC
CASTGPLYEQYF
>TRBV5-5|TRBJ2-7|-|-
TGTGCCAGCAGCCTTAGTGGCCACGAGCAGTACTTC
CASSLSGHEQYF
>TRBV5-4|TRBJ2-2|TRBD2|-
TGTGCCAGCAGCCAGGGACTAGCGGGCGGGGAGCTGTTTTTT
CASSQGLAGGELFF
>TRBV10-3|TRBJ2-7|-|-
TGTGCCATCAGTGCGGTGGGTACCGGCTACGAGCAGTACTTC
CAISAVGTGYEQYF
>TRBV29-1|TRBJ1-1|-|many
TGCAGCGTGGACGGGACTGCGAACACTGAAGCTTTCTTT
CSVDGTANTEAFF
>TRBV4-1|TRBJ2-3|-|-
TGCGCCAGCAGCCAAGACCAGGGGATGACGCAGTATTTT
CASSQDQGMTQYF
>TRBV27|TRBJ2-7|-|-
TGTGCCAGCAGTCTTACATCCCACCAGTTCGAGCAGTACTTC
CASSLTSHQFEQYF
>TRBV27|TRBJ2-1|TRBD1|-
TGTGCCAGCAGTTTGACAGGGGCCAATGAGCAGTTCTTC
CASSLTGANEQFF
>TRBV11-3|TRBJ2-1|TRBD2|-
TGTGCCAGCAGCTTAGGATGGACTAGTGTCCACAATGAGCAGTTCTTC
CASSLGWTSVHNEQFF
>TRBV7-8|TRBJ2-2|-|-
TGTGCCAGCAGCTTCCGGGGGATTGCGAACACCGGGGAGCTGTTTTTT
CASSFRGIANTGELFF
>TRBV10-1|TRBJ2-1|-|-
TGCGCCAGCCATCCAGGAGGGCCTAGCAATGAGCAGTTCTTC
CASHPGGPSNEQFF
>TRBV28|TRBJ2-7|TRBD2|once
TGTGCCAGCAGTTTTACGGGAGGAGGGTACGAGCAGTACTTC
CASSFTGGGYEQYF
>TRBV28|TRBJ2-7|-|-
TGTGCCAGCAGCACTAGCTCCTACGAGCAGTACTTC
CASSTSSYEQYF
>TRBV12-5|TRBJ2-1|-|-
TGTGCTAGTGGTTACCCGGGCTCGCCCAACAATGAGCAGTTCTTC
CASGYPGSPNNEQFF
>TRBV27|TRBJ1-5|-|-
TGTGCCAGCAGTTTGAGGGTTAGTGGGCAGCCCCAGCATTTT
CASSLRVSGQPQHF
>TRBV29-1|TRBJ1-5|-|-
TGCAGCGTAGGCTCGGGGGGGTGGGATCAGCCCCAGCATTTT
CSVGSGGWDQPQHF
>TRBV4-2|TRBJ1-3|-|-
TGTGCCAGCAGCCTGGACCGGACCTCTGGAAACACCATATATTTT
CASSLDRTSGNTIYF
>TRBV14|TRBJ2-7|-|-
TGTGCCAGCAGTCCTACTCTCTGGGACGCAACCTACGAGCAGTACTTC
CASSPTLWDATYEQYF
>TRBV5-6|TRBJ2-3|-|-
TGTGCCAGCAGTCTTGGGGGGACCATTCCTCAGTATTTT
CASSLGGTIPQYF
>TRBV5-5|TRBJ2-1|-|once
TGTGCCAGCAGCTCCGATCCGGGCTACAATGAGCAGTTCTTC
CASSSDPGYNEQFF
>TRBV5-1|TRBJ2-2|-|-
TGCGCCAGCAGAAGTCCGGGGGCCACCGGGGAGCTGTTTTTT
CASRSPGATGELFF
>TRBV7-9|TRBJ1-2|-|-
TGTGCCAGCAGACTGGACAGCTCTTTCTATGGCTACACCTTC
CASRLDSSFYGYTF
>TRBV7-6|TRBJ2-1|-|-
TGTGCCAGCAGCTCCGGGCCCGAGCAGTTCTTC
CASSSGPEQFF
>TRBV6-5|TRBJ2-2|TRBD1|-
TGTGCCAGCACCCCGGGACAGGGGGCCGGGGAGCTGTTTTTT
CASTPGQGAGELFF
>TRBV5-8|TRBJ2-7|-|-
TGTGCCAGCAGCTTAACCTACGAGCAGTACTTC
CASSLTYEQYF
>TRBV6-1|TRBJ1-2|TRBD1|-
TGTGCCACCACCCCAGAGGACAGGCAGGGTGGCTACACCTTC
CATTPEDRQGGYTF
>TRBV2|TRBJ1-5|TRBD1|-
TGTGCCAGCAGTTTACAGGGGGTCGGGCCCCAGCATTTT
CASSLQGVGPQHF
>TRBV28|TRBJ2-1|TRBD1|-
TGTGCCAGCAGAGAGGGACAGGATCACAATGAGCAGTTCTTC
CASREGQDHNEQFF
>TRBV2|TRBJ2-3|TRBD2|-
TGTGCCAGCAGTGAAGCCGGGGGGGTGGCAGATACGCAGTATTTT
CASSEAGGVADTQYF
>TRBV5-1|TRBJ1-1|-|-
TGCGCCAGCAGCTTGTCAGGAGTGAACACTGAAGCTTTCTTT
CASSLSGVNTEAFF
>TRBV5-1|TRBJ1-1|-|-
TGCGCCAGCAGCTTGGGAGGGACGGGGATAGGAGCTTTCTTT
CASSLGGTGIGAFF
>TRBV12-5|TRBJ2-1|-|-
TGTGCTAGTGGTTCCCCCGGAGGATACAATGAGCAGTTCTTC
CASGSPGGYNEQFF
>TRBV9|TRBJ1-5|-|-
TGTGCCAGCAGCGTAGGGGGCAGGAGTAATCAGCCCCAGCATTTT
CASSVGGRSNQPQHF
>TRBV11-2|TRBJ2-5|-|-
TGTGCCAGCAGCGGGGAGACCCAGTACTTC
CASSGETQYF
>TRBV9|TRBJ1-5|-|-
TGTGCCAGCAGCGCGACACAGCCCCAGCATTTT
CASSATQPQHF
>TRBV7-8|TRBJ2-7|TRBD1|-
TGTGCCAGCAGCTCACGGACAGGGCGCTCCTACGAGCAGTACTTC
CASSSRTGRSYEQYF
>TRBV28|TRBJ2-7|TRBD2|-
TGTGCCAGCAGAGAACCCGGGAGGACCTACGAGCAGTACTTC
CASREPGRTYEQYF
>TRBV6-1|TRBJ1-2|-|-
TGTGCCAGCACCCGAAGGGGAGGGAATGAGAATGGCTACACCTTC
CASTRRGGNENGYTF
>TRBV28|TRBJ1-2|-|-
TGTGCCGGATCGCAGGGAGACTATGGCTACACCTTC
CAGSQGDYGYTF
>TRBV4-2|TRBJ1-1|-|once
TGTGCCAGCAGCCAAGACGCAGGGGAGGATACTGAAGCTTTCTTT
CASSQDAGEDTEAFF
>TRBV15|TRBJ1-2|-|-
TGTGCCACCAGCAGAGATCGCCTGGAAAATGGCTACACCTTC
CATSRDRLENGYTF
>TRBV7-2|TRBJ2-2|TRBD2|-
TGTGCCAGCAGCTCACGGGAGGGCGGAACCGGGGAGCTGTTTTTT
CASSSREGGTGELFF
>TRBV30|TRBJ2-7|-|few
TGTGCCTGGAGTAACGGCAACTCCTACGAGCAGTACTTC
CAWSNGNSYEQYF
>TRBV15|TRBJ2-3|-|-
TGTGCCACCAGCAGAGGTGGCAGCGAAAGCACAGATACGCAGTATTTT
CATSRGGSESTDTQYF
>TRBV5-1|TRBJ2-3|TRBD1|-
TGCGCCAGCAGCATGAGACAGGGAATGGCCGGGGCGATTCGAGATACGCAGTATTTT
CASSMRQGMAGAIRDTQYF
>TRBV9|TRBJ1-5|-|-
TGTGCCAGCAGCGTTGGTTCAGAGAACAATCAGCCCCAGCATTTT
CASSVGSENNQPQHF
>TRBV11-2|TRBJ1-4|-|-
TGTGCCAGCAGCTTGGGGAGTCGGGAAAAACTGTTTTTT
CASSLGSREKLFF